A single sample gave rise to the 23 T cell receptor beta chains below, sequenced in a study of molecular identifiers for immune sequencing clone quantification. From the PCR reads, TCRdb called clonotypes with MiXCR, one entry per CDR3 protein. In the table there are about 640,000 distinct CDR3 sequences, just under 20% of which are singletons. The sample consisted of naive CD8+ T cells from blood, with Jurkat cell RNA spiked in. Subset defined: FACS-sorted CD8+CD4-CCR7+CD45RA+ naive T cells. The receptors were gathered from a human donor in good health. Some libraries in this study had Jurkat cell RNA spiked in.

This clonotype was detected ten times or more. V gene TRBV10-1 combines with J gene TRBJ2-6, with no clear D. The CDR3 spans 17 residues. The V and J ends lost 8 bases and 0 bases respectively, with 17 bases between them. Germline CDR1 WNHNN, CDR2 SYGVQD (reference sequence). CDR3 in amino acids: CASPPTHGYSGANVLTF. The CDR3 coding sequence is TGCGCCAGCCCTCCGACCCACGGATACTCTGGGGCCAACGTCCTGACTTTC.

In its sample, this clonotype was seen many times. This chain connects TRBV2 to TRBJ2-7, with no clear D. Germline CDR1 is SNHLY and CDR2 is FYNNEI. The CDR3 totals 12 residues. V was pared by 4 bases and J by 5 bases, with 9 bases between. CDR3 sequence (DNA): TGTGCCAGCAGTGTCGAAGGGAACGAGCAGTACTTC. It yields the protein CASSVEGNEQYF.

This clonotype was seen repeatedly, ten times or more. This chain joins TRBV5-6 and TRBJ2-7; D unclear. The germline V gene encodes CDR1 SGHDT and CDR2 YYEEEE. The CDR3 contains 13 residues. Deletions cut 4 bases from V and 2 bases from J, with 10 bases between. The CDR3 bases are TGTGCCAGCAGCGGCCCACGGGCCTACGAGCAGTACTTC. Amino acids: CASSGPRAYEQYF.

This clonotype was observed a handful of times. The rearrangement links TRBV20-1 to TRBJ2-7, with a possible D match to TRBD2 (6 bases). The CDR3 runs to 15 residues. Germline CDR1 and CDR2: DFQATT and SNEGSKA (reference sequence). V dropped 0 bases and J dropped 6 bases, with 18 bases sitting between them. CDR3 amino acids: CSARDLGDPAGEQYF. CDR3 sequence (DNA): TGCAGTGCTAGAGATTTAGGGGACCCAGCGGGCGAGCAGTACTTC.

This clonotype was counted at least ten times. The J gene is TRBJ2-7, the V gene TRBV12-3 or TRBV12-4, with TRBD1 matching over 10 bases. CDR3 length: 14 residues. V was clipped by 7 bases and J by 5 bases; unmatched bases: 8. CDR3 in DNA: TGTGCCAGCAACGGGGACAGGGGTTACCACGAGCAGTACTTC. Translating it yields CASNGDRGYHEQYF.

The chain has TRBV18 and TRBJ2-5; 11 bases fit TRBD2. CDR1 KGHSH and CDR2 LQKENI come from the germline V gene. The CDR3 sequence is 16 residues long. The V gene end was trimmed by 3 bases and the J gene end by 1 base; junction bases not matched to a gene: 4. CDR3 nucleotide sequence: TGTGCCAGCTCACCTGAGACTAGCGGGGTCCAAGAGACCCAGTACTTC. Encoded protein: CASSPETSGVQETQYF.

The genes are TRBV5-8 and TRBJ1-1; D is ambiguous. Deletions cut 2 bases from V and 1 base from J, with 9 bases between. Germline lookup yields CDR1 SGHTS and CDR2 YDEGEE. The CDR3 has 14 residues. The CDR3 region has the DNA TGTGCCAGCAGCTTTGGGCTGCCGAACACTGAAGCTTTCTTT. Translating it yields CASSFGLPNTEAFF. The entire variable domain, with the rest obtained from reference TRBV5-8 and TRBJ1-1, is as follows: EAGVTQSPTHLIKTRGQQATLRCSPISGHTSVYWYQQALGLGLQFLLWYDEGEERNRGNFPPRFSGRQFPNYSSELNVNALELEDSALYLCASSFGLPNTEAFFGQGTRLTVV.

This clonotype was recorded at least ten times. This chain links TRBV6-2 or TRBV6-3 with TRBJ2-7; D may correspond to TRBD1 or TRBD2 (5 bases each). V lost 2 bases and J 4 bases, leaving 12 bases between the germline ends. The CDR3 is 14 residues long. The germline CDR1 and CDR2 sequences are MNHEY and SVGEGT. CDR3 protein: CASSYQLGEYEQYF. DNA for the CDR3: TGTGCCAGCAGTTACCAGCTGGGGGAATACGAGCAGTACTTC.

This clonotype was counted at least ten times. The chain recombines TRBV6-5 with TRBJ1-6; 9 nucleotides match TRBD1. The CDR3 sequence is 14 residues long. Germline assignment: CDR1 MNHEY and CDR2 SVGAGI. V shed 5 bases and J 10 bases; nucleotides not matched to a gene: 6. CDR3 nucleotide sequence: TGTGCCAGCAGTCAAACAGGGGGCCCGTCACCCCTCCACTTT. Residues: CASSQTGGPSPLHF.

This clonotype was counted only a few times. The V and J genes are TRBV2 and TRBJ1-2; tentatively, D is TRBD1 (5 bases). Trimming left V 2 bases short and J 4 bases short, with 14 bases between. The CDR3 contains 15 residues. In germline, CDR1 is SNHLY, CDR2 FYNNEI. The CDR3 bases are TGTGCCAGCAGTGAAAGTGCAGGGAGGTTCTATGGCTACACCTTC. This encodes CASSESAGRFYGYTF.

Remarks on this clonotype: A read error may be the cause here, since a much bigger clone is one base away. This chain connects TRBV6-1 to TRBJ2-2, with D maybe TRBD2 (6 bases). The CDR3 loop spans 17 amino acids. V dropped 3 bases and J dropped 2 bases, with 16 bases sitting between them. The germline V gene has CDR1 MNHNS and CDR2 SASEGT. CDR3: CASSEGGYLQNTGELFF. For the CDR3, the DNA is TGTGCCAGCAGTGAGGGGGGTTACCTGCAAAACACCGGGGAGCTGTTTTTT.

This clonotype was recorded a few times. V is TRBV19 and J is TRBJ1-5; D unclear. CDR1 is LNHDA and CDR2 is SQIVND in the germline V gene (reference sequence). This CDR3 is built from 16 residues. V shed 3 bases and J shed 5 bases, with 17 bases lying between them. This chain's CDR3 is CASSISSGRSDQPQHF. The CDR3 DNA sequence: TGTGCCAGTAGTATTTCGTCGGGCAGAAGTGATCAGCCCCAGCATTTT.

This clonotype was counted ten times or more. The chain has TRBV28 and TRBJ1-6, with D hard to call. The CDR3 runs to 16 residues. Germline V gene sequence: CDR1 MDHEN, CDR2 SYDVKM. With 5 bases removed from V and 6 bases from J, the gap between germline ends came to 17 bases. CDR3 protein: CASSPDHPAGNSPLHF. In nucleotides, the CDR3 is TGTGCCAGCAGTCCCGACCACCCCGCGGGTAATTCACCCCTCCACTTT.

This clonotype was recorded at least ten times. The CDR3 region has the DNA TGTGCCAGCAGTCCCGCCCGGACAGACTACGAGCAGTACTTC. As protein: CASSPARTDYEQYF. J is TRBJ2-7 and V is TRBV7-2; tentative D call: TRBD1 (6 bases). Germline CDR1 reads SGHTA; CDR2 reads FQGNSA. The CDR3 loop spans 14 amino acids. V was clipped by 6 bases and J by 3 bases, with 15 bases between them.

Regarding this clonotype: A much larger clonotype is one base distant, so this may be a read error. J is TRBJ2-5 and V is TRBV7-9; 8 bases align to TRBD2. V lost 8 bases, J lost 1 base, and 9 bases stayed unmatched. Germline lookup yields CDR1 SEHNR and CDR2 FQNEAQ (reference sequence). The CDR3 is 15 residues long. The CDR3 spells CASGRPTSAQETQYF. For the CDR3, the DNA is TGTGCCAGCGGCCGCCCGACTAGCGCCCAAGAGACCCAGTACTTC.

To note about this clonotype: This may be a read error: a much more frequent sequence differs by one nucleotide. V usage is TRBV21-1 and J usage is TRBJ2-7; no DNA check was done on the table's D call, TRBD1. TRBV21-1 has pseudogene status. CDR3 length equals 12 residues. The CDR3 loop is CARTGGVLEQCF. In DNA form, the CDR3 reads TGTGCCAGAACAGGGGGGGTTCTCGAGCAGTGCTTC.

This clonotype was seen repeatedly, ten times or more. This chain's CDR3 is CASSLKKYSGYEQYF. The DNA for the CDR3 is TGTGCCAGCAGTTTGAAGAAGTACTCCGGTTACGAGCAGTACTTC. The chain employs TRBV27 and TRBJ2-7, with D unresolved. Germline-derived CDR1 and CDR2 are MNHEY and SMNVEV (reference sequence). The CDR3 loop spans 15 amino acids. Trimming stripped 3 bases from V and 4 bases from J, with 16 bases between.

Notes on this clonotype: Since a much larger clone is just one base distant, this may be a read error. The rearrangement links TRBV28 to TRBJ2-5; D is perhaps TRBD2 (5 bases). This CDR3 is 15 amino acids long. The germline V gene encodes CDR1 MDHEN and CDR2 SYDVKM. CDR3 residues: CTSSPRTGPGETQYF. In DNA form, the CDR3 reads TGTACCAGCAGTCCTCGCACCGGACCGGGGGAGACCCAGTACTTC.

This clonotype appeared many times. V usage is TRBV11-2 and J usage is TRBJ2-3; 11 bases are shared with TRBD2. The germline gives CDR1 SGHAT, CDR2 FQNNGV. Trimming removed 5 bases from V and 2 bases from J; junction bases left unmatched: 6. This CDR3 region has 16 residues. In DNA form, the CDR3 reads TGTGCCAGCAGCCCCTTAGCGGGGGGGCCCACAGATACGCAGTATTTT. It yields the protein CASSPLAGGPTDTQYF.

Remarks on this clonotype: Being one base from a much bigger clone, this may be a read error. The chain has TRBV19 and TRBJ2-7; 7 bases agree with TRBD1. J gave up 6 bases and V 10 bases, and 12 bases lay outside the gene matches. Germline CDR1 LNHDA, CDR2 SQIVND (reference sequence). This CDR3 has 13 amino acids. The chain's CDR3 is CATALRQGCEQYF. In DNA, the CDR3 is TGTGCCACCGCCCTTCGACAGGGCTGCGAGCAGTACTTC. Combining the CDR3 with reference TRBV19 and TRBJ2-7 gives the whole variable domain DGGITQSPKYLFRKEGQNVTLSCEQNLNHDAMYWYRQDPGQGLRLIYYSQIVNDFQKGDIAEGYSVSREKKESFPLTVTSAQKNPTAFYLCATALRQGCEQYFGPGTRLTVT.

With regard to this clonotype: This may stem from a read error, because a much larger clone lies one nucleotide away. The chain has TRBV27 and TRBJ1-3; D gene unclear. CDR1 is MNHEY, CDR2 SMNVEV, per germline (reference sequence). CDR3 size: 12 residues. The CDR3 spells CASTDSGNTIHF. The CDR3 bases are TGTGCCAGCACCGACTCTGGAAACACCATACATTTT.

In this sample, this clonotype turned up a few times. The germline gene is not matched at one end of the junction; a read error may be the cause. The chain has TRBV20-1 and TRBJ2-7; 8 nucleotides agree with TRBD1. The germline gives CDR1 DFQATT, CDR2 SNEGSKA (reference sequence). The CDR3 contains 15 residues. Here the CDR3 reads CSAGDPGQVIYEQYF. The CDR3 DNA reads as TGCAGTGCTGGAGATCCGGGACAGGTGATCTACGAGCAGTACTTC.

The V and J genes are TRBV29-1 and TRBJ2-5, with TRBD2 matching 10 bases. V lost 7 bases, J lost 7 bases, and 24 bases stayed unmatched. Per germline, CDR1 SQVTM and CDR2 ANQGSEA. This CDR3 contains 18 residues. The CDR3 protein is CSATDTLTSGRYQMTQYF. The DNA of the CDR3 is TGCAGCGCTACCGATACCCTGACTAGCGGGCGATATCAGATGACCCAGTACTTC.